A selection of T cell receptor beta chains follows, all from one sample in a study of PD-L1 blockade in urothelial cancer. This table comes from immunoSEQ multiplex PCR, and its TCRdb copy is limited to in-frame clones, with some not included. The repertoire holds roughly 16,000 clones, with around 91% as singletons. The sample here was PBMCs, taken around atezolizumab (anti-PD-L1) treatment. The source of these receptors is a man in his 70s with urothelial cancer. The CDR3 runs from the conserved cysteine through the conserved F or W. Each record gives: V gene, J gene, clone size, D gene, CDR3 length, CDR3 DNA, CDR3 protein. D genes are given only for firm matches. Rows give clone size only sometimes, using once, few, many, or a class for an expanded clone.

v_call: TRBV27
j_call: TRBJ1-6
clone_size: -
d_call: -
cdr3_length: 9
cdr3_nt: TGTGCCAGCAGCTACTTGCTCCACTTT
cdr3_aa: CASSYLLHF

v_call: TRBV6-6
j_call: TRBJ1-5
clone_size: few
d_call: TRBD1
cdr3_length: 13
cdr3_nt: TGTGCCAGCCGCACAGGGGCCCATCAGCCCCAGCATTTT
cdr3_aa: CASRTGAHQPQHF

v_call: TRBV28
j_call: TRBJ1-5
clone_size: few
d_call: -
cdr3_length: 14
cdr3_nt: TGTGCCAGCAGTCACCAGGGGTCCGGCCAGCCCCAGCATTTT
cdr3_aa: CASSHQGSGQPQHF

v_call: TRBV27
j_call: TRBJ2-2
clone_size: few
d_call: -
cdr3_length: 14
cdr3_nt: TGTGCCAGCACCCCCGGGACATTCACCGGGGAGCTGTTTTTT
cdr3_aa: CASTPGTFTGELFF

v_call: TRBV19
j_call: TRBJ1-2
clone_size: -
d_call: -
cdr3_length: 14
cdr3_nt: TGTGCCAGTACACGAGCGGCTCAGGGGTATGGCTACACCTTC
cdr3_aa: CASTRAAQGYGYTF

v_call: TRBV12-5
j_call: TRBJ2-1
clone_size: -
d_call: TRBD1
cdr3_length: 18
cdr3_nt: TGTGCTAGTGGTTTGGTACTGTGGGGACAGAGCTCCTACAATGAGCAGTTCTTC
cdr3_aa: CASGLVLWGQSSYNEQFF

v_call: TRBV21-1
j_call: TRBJ1-2
clone_size: -
d_call: -
cdr3_length: 15
cdr3_nt: TGTGCCAGCAGCGGCTCAGGGGGCGGTAACTATGGCTACACCTTC
cdr3_aa: CASSGSGGGNYGYTF

v_call: TRBV19
j_call: TRBJ2-1
clone_size: -
d_call: TRBD1
cdr3_length: 15
cdr3_nt: TGTGCCAGTAGTACCGGACAGGGCTCCTACAATGAGCAGTTCTTC
cdr3_aa: CASSTGQGSYNEQFF

v_call: TRBV5-1
j_call: TRBJ2-5
clone_size: -
d_call: -
cdr3_length: 15
cdr3_nt: TGCGCCAGCAGCGATTTCTTGGGCGGGCAAGAGACCCAGTACTTC
cdr3_aa: CASSDFLGGQETQYF

v_call: TRBV5-1
j_call: TRBJ2-1
clone_size: -
d_call: -
cdr3_length: 17
cdr3_nt: TGCGCCAGCAGCCCGATGCAGGGTGGGGCCTCCTACAATGAGCAGTTCTTC
cdr3_aa: CASSPMQGGASYNEQFF

v_call: TRBV5-8
j_call: TRBJ2-5
clone_size: -
d_call: -
cdr3_length: 13
cdr3_nt: TGTGCCAGCAGCTGGACTTTCAAAGAGACCCAGTACTTC
cdr3_aa: CASSWTFKETQYF

v_call: TRBV30
j_call: TRBJ2-3
clone_size: -
d_call: TRBD2
cdr3_length: 15
cdr3_nt: TGTGCCTGGAGTGGTATAGCGGGGAGCACAGATACGCAGTATTTT
cdr3_aa: CAWSGIAGSTDTQYF

v_call: TRBV6-1
j_call: TRBJ2-1
clone_size: -
d_call: -
cdr3_length: 16
cdr3_nt: TGTGCCAGCAGTGGCGGACAGCCCGGGCCCGGCAATGAGCAGTTCTTC
cdr3_aa: CASSGGQPGPGNEQFF

v_call: TRBV15
j_call: TRBJ2-1
clone_size: -
d_call: TRBD2
cdr3_length: 15
cdr3_nt: TGTGCCACCAGCAGAAGTGGCGGGGGGATAAATGAGCAGTTCTTC
cdr3_aa: CATSRSGGGINEQFF

v_call: TRBV6-4
j_call: TRBJ2-1
clone_size: once
d_call: TRBD2
cdr3_length: 15
cdr3_nt: TGTGCCAGCAGCCAGACTAGCGGGGGATCCAATGAGCAGTTCTTC
cdr3_aa: CASSQTSGGSNEQFF

v_call: TRBV6-5
j_call: TRBJ1-2
clone_size: -
d_call: -
cdr3_length: 13
cdr3_nt: TGTGCCAGCAGTCCGGGACTGCCCTATGGCTACACCTTC
cdr3_aa: CASSPGLPYGYTF

v_call: TRBV27
j_call: TRBJ2-2
clone_size: once
d_call: -
cdr3_length: 16
cdr3_nt: TGTGCCAGCAGTTCCGGACAGGGAGGGTTCAGCGGGGAGCTGTTTTTT
cdr3_aa: CASSSGQGGFSGELFF

v_call: TRBV7-9
j_call: TRBJ1-6
clone_size: few
d_call: -
cdr3_length: 13
cdr3_nt: TGTGCCAGCAGCTCCCGACAGGCAGATCCCCTCCACTTT
cdr3_aa: CASSSRQADPLHF

v_call: TRBV7-9
j_call: TRBJ2-1
clone_size: few
d_call: TRBD1
cdr3_length: 12
cdr3_nt: TGTGCCAGCAGCTTAGCCGACAGGGGGTACTTCTTC
cdr3_aa: CASSLADRGYFF

v_call: TRBV15
j_call: TRBJ1-3
clone_size: -
d_call: TRBD1
cdr3_length: 15
cdr3_nt: TGTGCCACCAGCAGCCCGGGACAGGGGAGAAACACCATATATTTT
cdr3_aa: CATSSPGQGRNTIYF

v_call: TRBV5-6
j_call: TRBJ2-7
clone_size: -
d_call: TRBD1
cdr3_length: 13
cdr3_nt: TGTGCCAGCAGCGGGGACAGTAGGTACGAGCAGTACTTC
cdr3_aa: CASSGDSRYEQYF

v_call: TRBV18
j_call: TRBJ1-1
clone_size: -
d_call: TRBD1
cdr3_length: 16
cdr3_nt: TGTGCCAGCTCACCACCTACGACAGGGATGAACACTGAAGCTTTCTTT
cdr3_aa: CASSPPTTGMNTEAFF

v_call: TRBV6-4
j_call: TRBJ2-1
clone_size: -
d_call: TRBD1
cdr3_length: 13
cdr3_nt: TGTGCCAGCAGCGACACAGGGGTTAATGAGCAGTTCTTC
cdr3_aa: CASSDTGVNEQFF

v_call: TRBV5-1
j_call: TRBJ1-5
clone_size: -
d_call: -
cdr3_length: 14
cdr3_nt: TGCGCCAGCAGCCTGGACTCAAACTATCAGCCCCAGCATTTT
cdr3_aa: CASSLDSNYQPQHF

v_call: TRBV30
j_call: TRBJ1-2
clone_size: -
d_call: -
cdr3_length: 16
cdr3_nt: TGTGCCTGGAGTTTTTTGTACAGGGCTACTAACTATGGCTACACCTTC
cdr3_aa: CAWSFLYRATNYGYTF

v_call: TRBV4-2
j_call: TRBJ2-7
clone_size: -
d_call: -
cdr3_length: 12
cdr3_nt: TGTGCCAGCAGCCAAGATAACTACGAGCAGTACTTC
cdr3_aa: CASSQDNYEQYF

v_call: TRBV6-1
j_call: TRBJ2-7
clone_size: -
d_call: TRBD1
cdr3_length: 16
cdr3_nt: TGTGCCAGCAGTGAAAGGACAGGGGGCAAGTCCTACGAGCAGTACTTC
cdr3_aa: CASSERTGGKSYEQYF

v_call: TRBV28
j_call: TRBJ1-3
clone_size: -
d_call: -
cdr3_length: 15
cdr3_nt: TGTGCCAGCAGTTCCCAAGGTGCCGGGGAAAACACCATATATTTT
cdr3_aa: CASSSQGAGENTIYF

v_call: TRBV2
j_call: TRBJ2-2
clone_size: -
d_call: TRBD2
cdr3_length: 19
cdr3_nt: TGTGCCAGCAGTGTGTTCGCTAGCGGGGGGCCGGGGAGTACCGGGGAGCTGTTTTTT
cdr3_aa: CASSVFASGGPGSTGELFF

v_call: TRBV4-1
j_call: TRBJ2-2
clone_size: -
d_call: TRBD2
cdr3_length: 16
cdr3_nt: TGCGCCAGCAGCCAAGGGGGCGGGGGAGCGACCGGGGAGCTGTTTTTT
cdr3_aa: CASSQGGGGATGELFF

v_call: TRBV19
j_call: TRBJ1-6
clone_size: -
d_call: -
cdr3_length: 15
cdr3_nt: TGTGCCAGTAGCGGAGGGAGATCCTATAATTCACCCCTCCACTTT
cdr3_aa: CASSGGRSYNSPLHF

v_call: TRBV7-9
j_call: TRBJ2-1
clone_size: -
d_call: -
cdr3_length: 14
cdr3_nt: TGTGCCAGCAGTCGGAAAAGCGACGGAAATGAGCAGTTCTTC
cdr3_aa: CASSRKSDGNEQFF

v_call: TRBV29-1
j_call: TRBJ1-1
clone_size: -
d_call: -
cdr3_length: 12
cdr3_nt: TGCAGCGGGGGAGACGGGGGAACTGAAGCTTTCTTT
cdr3_aa: CSGGDGGTEAFF

v_call: TRBV10-3
j_call: TRBJ2-1
clone_size: -
d_call: TRBD2
cdr3_length: 17
cdr3_nt: TGTGCCATCAGCCGGACTAGCGGGACGACCTCCTACAATGAGCAGTTCTTC
cdr3_aa: CAISRTSGTTSYNEQFF

v_call: TRBV11-2
j_call: TRBJ1-4
clone_size: -
d_call: -
cdr3_length: 15
cdr3_nt: TGTGCCAGCAGCCCGCGTCGGTGGACTAATGAAAAACTGTTTTTT
cdr3_aa: CASSPRRWTNEKLFF

v_call: TRBV27
j_call: TRBJ2-2
clone_size: -
d_call: -
cdr3_length: 15
cdr3_nt: TGTGCCAGCAGTTTGTTGGGGCCGGGCACCGGGGAGCTGTTTTTT
cdr3_aa: CASSLLGPGTGELFF

v_call: TRBV7-9
j_call: TRBJ2-3
clone_size: -
d_call: -
cdr3_length: 12
cdr3_nt: TGTGCCAGCAGCCGATCCGGGGATACGCAGTATTTT
cdr3_aa: CASSRSGDTQYF

v_call: TRBV5-1
j_call: TRBJ2-3
clone_size: -
d_call: TRBD2
cdr3_length: 17
cdr3_nt: TGCGCCAGCAGAGGGGCCAGCGGGGGGCCCCGGGCAGATACGCAGTATTTT
cdr3_aa: CASRGASGGPRADTQYF

v_call: TRBV6-5
j_call: TRBJ2-7
clone_size: -
d_call: -
cdr3_length: 12
cdr3_nt: TGTGCCAGCAGTTATTCGGTCGGTGAGCAGTACTTC
cdr3_aa: CASSYSVGEQYF

v_call: TRBV6-6
j_call: TRBJ1-1
clone_size: -
d_call: -
cdr3_length: 15
cdr3_nt: TGTGCCAGCGGGACTAAGAGACAGGCAAACACTGAAGCTTTCTTT
cdr3_aa: CASGTKRQANTEAFF

v_call: TRBV29-1
j_call: TRBJ2-1
clone_size: -
d_call: -
cdr3_length: 13
cdr3_nt: TGCAGCGCCCACCGGGACAATGACAATGAGCAGTTCTTC
cdr3_aa: CSAHRDNDNEQFF

v_call: TRBV5-6
j_call: TRBJ1-4
clone_size: -
d_call: TRBD1
cdr3_length: 14
cdr3_nt: TGTGCCAGCAGCCGGGACAGTGTTGATGAAAAACTGTTTTTT
cdr3_aa: CASSRDSVDEKLFF

v_call: TRBV18
j_call: TRBJ2-7
clone_size: -
d_call: -
cdr3_length: 14
cdr3_nt: TGTGCCAGCTCACCAAATACAGGGAATGCTGGGCAGTACTTC
cdr3_aa: CASSPNTGNAGQYF

v_call: TRBV10-3
j_call: TRBJ1-5
clone_size: once
d_call: TRBD1
cdr3_length: 15
cdr3_nt: TGTGCCATCAAGGACAGGGGTGGTATCAATCAGCCCCAGCATTTT
cdr3_aa: CAIKDRGGINQPQHF

v_call: TRBV11-2
j_call: TRBJ2-1
clone_size: -
d_call: -
cdr3_length: 13
cdr3_nt: TGTGCCAGCAGCTTAGATTTCAGGGGTGAGCAGTTCTTC
cdr3_aa: CASSLDFRGEQFF

v_call: TRBV7-8
j_call: TRBJ2-7
clone_size: -
d_call: -
cdr3_length: 13
cdr3_nt: TGTGCCAGCAGCTTAGTTCCGGAGGCCGAGCAGTACTTC
cdr3_aa: CASSLVPEAEQYF

v_call: TRBV6-5
j_call: TRBJ2-7
clone_size: -
d_call: -
cdr3_length: 15
cdr3_nt: TGTGCCAGCAGTTTACAGGGGGGGGAAAACTACGAGCAGTACTTC
cdr3_aa: CASSLQGGENYEQYF

v_call: TRBV6-1
j_call: TRBJ2-1
clone_size: once
d_call: -
cdr3_length: 14
cdr3_nt: TGTGCCAGCAGTGAAGCGCCGGCTAGCGCTGAGCAGTTCTTC
cdr3_aa: CASSEAPASAEQFF

v_call: TRBV4-1
j_call: TRBJ2-7
clone_size: few
d_call: -
cdr3_length: 14
cdr3_nt: TGCGCCAGCAGCCAAGGAGGAGGGATTTACGAGCAGTACTTC
cdr3_aa: CASSQGGGIYEQYF

v_call: TRBV7-6
j_call: TRBJ2-1
clone_size: -
d_call: TRBD1
cdr3_length: 15
cdr3_nt: TGTGCCAGCAGCTTAGAACAGGGGGAACACAATGAGCAGTTCTTC
cdr3_aa: CASSLEQGEHNEQFF

v_call: TRBV12-5
j_call: TRBJ2-7
clone_size: -
d_call: -
cdr3_length: 13
cdr3_nt: TGTGCTAGTGGTTTGGGCGGGGCTCCGGGGCAGTACTTC
cdr3_aa: CASGLGGAPGQYF

v_call: TRBV10-3
j_call: TRBJ1-1
clone_size: -
d_call: -
cdr3_length: 14
cdr3_nt: TGTGCCATCAGTGAAGGTGGGGGGGACACTGAAGCTTTCTTT
cdr3_aa: CAISEGGGDTEAFF

v_call: TRBV5-1
j_call: TRBJ2-3
clone_size: -
d_call: -
cdr3_length: 13
cdr3_nt: TGCGCCAGCAGCCCTGCAACTGGCGAGGCGCAGTATTTT
cdr3_aa: CASSPATGEAQYF

v_call: TRBV5-6
j_call: TRBJ1-5
clone_size: -
d_call: -
cdr3_length: 14
cdr3_nt: TGTGCCAGCAGCTTGAGGGGGGGCCGGCAGCCCCAGCATTTT
cdr3_aa: CASSLRGGRQPQHF

v_call: TRBV28
j_call: TRBJ2-6
clone_size: -
d_call: TRBD1
cdr3_length: 18
cdr3_nt: TGTGCCAGCAGTTTAAGAGACCAGGGGGCGCTTGGGGCCAACGTCCTGACTTTC
cdr3_aa: CASSLRDQGALGANVLTF

v_call: TRBV28
j_call: TRBJ1-1
clone_size: -
d_call: -
cdr3_length: 15
cdr3_nt: TGTGCCAGCAGTTTAGGAAACAGGGTCTTCGCTGAAGCTTTCTTT
cdr3_aa: CASSLGNRVFAEAFF

v_call: TRBV4-1
j_call: TRBJ1-2
clone_size: few
d_call: -
cdr3_length: 13
cdr3_nt: TGCGCCAGCAGCCAAGAGAGGCAGGGGGGCTACACCTTC
cdr3_aa: CASSQERQGGYTF